This entry lists 26 T cell receptor beta chains sequenced from one sample in a study of blood T cell repertoires in COVID-19. TCRdb's table, derived via immunoSEQ multiplex PCR, lists solely in-frame clones and lacks some. The repertoire holds some 250,000 clones, more than 70% seen once, with roughly 3% in the top ten. Input material: peripheral blood. These receptors were collected from a woman aged 18-35 years with acute or convalescent COVID-19.

The V gene is TRBV29-1, the J gene TRBJ2-1, with D perhaps matching TRBD2 (5 bases). CDR1 and CDR2 from the germline V gene are SQVTM and ANQGSEA. V was pared by 6 bases and J by 8 bases, with 17 bases between. CDR3 length: 13 amino acids. The CDR3 DNA is TGCAGCGTCCTTAGTCCGTTCGGGGATGAGCAGTTCTTC. Translated: CSVLSPFGDEQFF.

The sample holds a few counts of this clone. The rearrangement joins TRBV19 to TRBJ1-5; D is ambiguous. V dropped 4 bases and J dropped 0 bases, with 7 bases sitting between them. The CDR3 has 14 amino acids. Germline CDR1 is LNHDA and CDR2 is SQIVND (reference sequence). CDR3 nucleotide sequence: TGTGCCAGTAGTACGAGTCATAGCAATCAGCCCCAGCATTTT. It yields the protein CASSTSHSNQPQHF. Drawing the rest from reference TRBV19 and TRBJ1-5, the complete variable domain is DGGITQSPKYLFRKEGQNVTLSCEQNLNHDAMYWYRQDPGQGLRLIYYSQIVNDFQKGDIAEGYSVSREKKESFPLTVTSAQKNPTAFYLCASSTSHSNQPQHFGDGTRLSIL.

The chain recombines TRBV10-3 with TRBJ2-1; TRBD2 might be the D (6 bases). Looked up from germline, CDR1 is ENHRY and CDR2 is SYGVKD. The length of the CDR3 is 13 residues. V was pared by 4 bases and J by 3 bases, with 7 bases between. This CDR3 is CAISGGDYNEQFF. CDR3 nucleotides: TGTGCCATCAGTGGGGGGGACTACAATGAGCAGTTCTTC.

CDR3 amino acids: CASSQGPSGKYEQYF. The CDR3 coding sequence is TGTGCCAGCAGCCAAGGGCCTAGCGGGAAATACGAGCAGTACTTC. This sequence joins TRBV7-8 and TRBJ2-7, with 9 bases fitting TRBD2. Unmatched junction bases numbered 9, after V lost 5 bases and J lost 4 bases. This CDR3 region has 15 residues. Germline V gene lookup returns CDR1 SGHVS and CDR2 FQNEAQ.

A note on this clone: The junction does not match germline at one end; this may be a read error. Other DNA sequences in this specimen translate into the identical CDR3. V is TRBV19 and J is TRBJ2-2; 12 nucleotides agree with TRBD2. The CDR3 has 16 amino acids. Germline V gene lookup returns CDR1 LNHDA and CDR2 SQIVND (reference sequence). CDR3 sequence reads: CASKPRTSGMTGELFF. CDR3 coding DNA: TGTGCCAGTAAACCAAGGACTAGCGGGATGACCGGGGAGCTATTTTTT.

The chain carries TRBV12-3 or TRBV12-4 and TRBJ1-2; TRBD1 is a possible D gene (6 bases). Trimming pared 6 bases from V and 4 bases from J, leaving 12 bases between. CDR3 length: 13 residues. The CDR3 region is CASRIQGSYGYTF. The CDR3 DNA is TGTGCCAGCAGGATACAGGGTTCCTATGGCTACACCTTC.

The chain links TRBV5-1 to TRBJ2-2; D perhaps matches TRBD1 (5 bases). CDR1 SGHRS and CDR2 YFSETQ come from the germline V gene. Trimming left V 0 bases short and J 6 bases short, with 9 bases between. CDR3 size: 14 residues. The CDR3 sequence is CASSLGAGPGELFF. The CDR3 DNA reads TGCGCCAGCAGCTTGGGGGCAGGGCCCGGGGAGCTGTTTTTT.

This chain joins TRBV28 and TRBJ1-2; D not resolved. V shed 5 bases and J shed 2 bases, with 15 bases lying between them. The CDR3 is made up of 15 amino acids. Germline CDR1 MDHEN, CDR2 SYDVKM. The CDR3 bases are TGTGCCAGCAGTCTCCCAGCGGGTTGGAACTATGGCTACACCTTC. Its protein is CASSLPAGWNYGYTF.

The J gene is TRBJ2-2, the V gene TRBV4-2; the match to TRBD1 covers 7 bases. The CDR3 is 17 residues long. In germline, CDR1 is LGHNA, CDR2 YNFKEQ. V was pared by 1 base and J by 3 bases, with 8 bases of the junction left unmatched. The CDR3 is CASSQVTRGKDTGELFF. CDR3 in DNA: TGTGCCAGCAGCCAAGTAACCAGGGGGAAGGACACCGGGGAGCTGTTTTTT.

The chain couples TRBV30 to TRBJ2-3; D is unclear. The V end lost 1 base, the J end lost 0 bases, and 11 bases lay between the germline ends. In germline, CDR1 is GTSNPN, CDR2 SVGIG (reference sequence). The CDR3 covers 15 residues. The CDR3 DNA follows: TGTGCCTGGAGTGCCCGGGTCAGTAGCACAGATACGCAGTATTTT. The encoded protein is CAWSARVSSTDTQYF. Full variable domain (missing parts from reference TRBV30 and TRBJ2-3): SQTIHQWPATLVQPVGSPLSLECTVEGTSNPNLYWYRQAAGRGLQLLFYSVGIGQISSEVPQNLSASRPQDRQFILSSKKLLLSDSGFYLCAWSARVSSTDTQYFGPGTRLTVL.

This clone occurred a few times. The chain uses TRBV5-6 and TRBJ2-1; 8 positions agree with TRBD1. The CDR3 has 12 residues. CDR1 is SGHDT, CDR2 YYEEEE, per germline. J was trimmed by 16 bases and V by 2 bases; bases with no gene match: 8. The CDR3 protein is CASSLGTGVAFF. The CDR3 DNA is TGTGCCAGCAGCTTAGGGACAGGAGTCGCTTTCTTC. The variable domain in full, completed from reference TRBV5-6 and TRBJ2-1, reads DAGVTQSPTHLIKTRGQQVTLRCSPKSGHDTVSWYQQALGQGPQFIFQYYEEEERQRGNFPDRFSGHQFPNYSSELNVNALLLGDSALYLCASSLGTGVAFFGPGTRLTVL.

The sample holds a few counts of this clone. The chain is built from TRBV19 and TRBJ2-5; D possibly corresponds to TRBD1 (6 bases). Looked up from germline, CDR1 is LNHDA and CDR2 is SQIVND (reference sequence). This CDR3 is 17 amino acids long. The ends were cut back, 1 base at V and 2 bases at J, with 17 bases in the middle. The CDR3 loop reads CASSIALIQGLQETQYF. The CDR3 DNA follows: TGTGCCAGTAGTATAGCTTTGATACAGGGCCTTCAAGAGACCCAGTACTTC.

The V and J genes are TRBV27 and TRBJ1-1; D may be TRBD1 (5 bases). The CDR3 runs 13 residues. The germline gives CDR1 MNHEY, CDR2 SMNVEV (reference sequence). V dropped 4 bases and J dropped 3 bases, with 9 bases sitting between them. The CDR3 protein is CASSSRDYTEAFF. DNA for the CDR3: TGTGCCAGCAGTTCTAGGGACTACACTGAAGCTTTCTTT.

This chain connects TRBV7-9 to TRBJ2-7; D perhaps matches TRBD1 (5 bases). This CDR3 has 17 residues. V was pared by 5 bases and J by 5 bases, with 25 bases between. The V gene's germline CDR1 is SEHNR and CDR2 FQNEAQ (reference sequence). The CDR3 spells CASSPSGFRGEGNEQYF. The DNA of the CDR3 is TGTGCCAGCAGCCCGTCTGGCTTTAGGGGCGAAGGGAACGAGCAGTACTTC.

J is TRBJ1-2 and V is TRBV29-1, with no clear D. Looked up from germline, CDR1 is SQVTM and CDR2 is ANQGSEA. V lost 4 bases to trimming and J lost 0 bases, with 9 bases between them. The CDR3 spans 13 residues. CDR3 amino acids: CSVVSEANYGYTF. The CDR3 nucleotides are TGCAGCGTTGTGTCAGAGGCTAACTATGGCTACACCTTC.

CDR3 region: CASSSRQGHSNQPQHF. CDR3 nucleotide sequence: TGTGCCAGCAGTTCCCGACAGGGTCATAGCAATCAGCCCCAGCATTTT. This chain joins TRBV6-5 and TRBJ1-5; 7 bases agree with TRBD1. The J segment lost 0 bases and the V segment lost 4 bases, leaving 6 bases of the junction unmatched. Germline lookup yields CDR1 MNHEY and CDR2 SVGAGI. This CDR3 has 16 residues.

V and J are TRBV9 and TRBJ2-1, with D maybe TRBD2 (6 bases). Between the trimmed V and J ends, which lost 3 bases and 0 bases, there was a span of 10 bases. This CDR3 region has 15 residues. CDR1 is SGDLS, CDR2 YYNGEE, per germline. This CDR3 reads CASSGSGSSYNEQFF. CDR3 nucleotides: TGTGCCAGCAGCGGTAGCGGTAGCTCCTACAATGAGCAGTTCTTC.

The chain combines TRBV27 with TRBJ1-1, with a tentative D call TRBD1 (6 bases). Germline CDR1 is MNHEY and CDR2 is SMNVEV (reference sequence). The CDR3 sequence is 14 residues long. V was trimmed by 5 bases and J by 1 base, leaving 11 bases between them. CDR3 in DNA: TGTGCCAGCAGTCAGATGACAGGGAACACTGAAGCTTTCTTT. Protein product: CASSQMTGNTEAFF.

The gene calls are TRBV6-2 or TRBV6-3 and TRBJ1-5, with a weak D call TRBD1 (6 bases). The CDR3 totals 14 residues. Germline CDR1 and CDR2: MNHEY and SVGEGT. V lost 6 bases and J lost 10, with 19 bases in between. The CDR3 spells CASSQAGTPYPQHF. CDR3 nucleotides: TGTGCCAGCAGCCAGGCCGGGACACCCTACCCCCAGCATTTT.

The rearrangement links TRBV7-2 to TRBJ1-1; TRBD1 matches at 7 bases. The germline V gene has CDR1 SGHTA and CDR2 FQGNSA. The CDR3 consists of 15 residues. Trimming removed 3 bases from V and 7 bases from J; junction bases left unmatched: 11. CDR3 loop: CASSFYDRERGEAFF. In DNA, the CDR3 is TGTGCCAGCAGCTTCTACGACAGGGAAAGGGGTGAAGCTTTCTTT.

Details on this clone: One end of the junction does not line up with germline, which may come from a read error. The chain recombines TRBV19 with TRBJ1-1; D remains unclear. The CDR3 has 12 amino acids. Germline-derived CDR1 and CDR2 are LNHDA and SQIVND (reference sequence). The chain's CDR3 is CASSIGLAEAFF. Here the CDR3 DNA reads TGTGCCAGTAGCATAGGACTGGCTGAAGCTTTCTTT.

The rearrangement joins TRBV4-3 to TRBJ2-1; maybe TRBD2 (7 bases). Trimming left V 4 bases short and J 3 bases short, with 22 bases between. The germline V gene has CDR1 LGHNA and CDR2 YSLEER. The length of the CDR3 is 18 residues. CDR3 DNA: TGCGCCAGCAGCCTCGAGGGGGTGGGAGGGCCCCTCTACAATGAGCAGTTCTTC. Its translation is CASSLEGVGGPLYNEQFF.

This chain uses TRBV2 with TRBJ1-4; 7 positions agree with TRBD1. CDR1 and CDR2 from the germline V gene are SNHLY and FYNNEI. The CDR3 contains 16 residues. The ends lost 6 bases at V and 3 bases at J; junction bases unmatched: 10. CDR3 residues: CASRDRQGQPNEKLFF. CDR3 coding DNA: TGTGCCAGCAGGGACCGACAGGGCCAACCTAATGAAAAACTGTTTTTT.

This clone was seen just once. Here the CDR3 DNA reads TGTGCCTGGAATACAGGGTCTGGAAACACCATATATTTT. Its translation: CAWNTGSGNTIYF. J is TRBJ1-3 and V is TRBV30, with D perhaps TRBD1 (6 bases). CDR3 length: 13 residues. The V and J ends lost 4 bases and 1 base respectively, with 8 bases between them. CDR1 GTSNPN and CDR2 SVGIG come from the germline V gene (reference sequence).

The chain is built from TRBV3-1 (or the pseudogene TRBV3-2) and TRBJ1-4; D uncertain. The CDR3 extends over 15 amino acids. CDR1 and CDR2 (germline): LGHDT, YNNKEL (reference sequence). The V and J ends lost 5 bases and 8 bases respectively, with 18 bases between them. The CDR3 nucleotides read TGTGCCAGCAGCAACTCAGACGGACTGAAGGAAAAACTGTTTTTT. Translation gives CASSNSDGLKEKLFF.

The chain links TRBV5-6 to TRBJ2-7, with D possibly TRBD1 on 6 matching bases. V lost 4 bases to trimming and J lost 4 bases, with 15 bases between them. From germline, CDR1 is SGHDT and CDR2 YYEEEE. This CDR3 has 14 residues. The CDR3 sequence is CASSPQGHLYEQYF. The CDR3 DNA sequence: TGTGCCAGCAGCCCGCAGGGACATCTATACGAGCAGTACTTC.